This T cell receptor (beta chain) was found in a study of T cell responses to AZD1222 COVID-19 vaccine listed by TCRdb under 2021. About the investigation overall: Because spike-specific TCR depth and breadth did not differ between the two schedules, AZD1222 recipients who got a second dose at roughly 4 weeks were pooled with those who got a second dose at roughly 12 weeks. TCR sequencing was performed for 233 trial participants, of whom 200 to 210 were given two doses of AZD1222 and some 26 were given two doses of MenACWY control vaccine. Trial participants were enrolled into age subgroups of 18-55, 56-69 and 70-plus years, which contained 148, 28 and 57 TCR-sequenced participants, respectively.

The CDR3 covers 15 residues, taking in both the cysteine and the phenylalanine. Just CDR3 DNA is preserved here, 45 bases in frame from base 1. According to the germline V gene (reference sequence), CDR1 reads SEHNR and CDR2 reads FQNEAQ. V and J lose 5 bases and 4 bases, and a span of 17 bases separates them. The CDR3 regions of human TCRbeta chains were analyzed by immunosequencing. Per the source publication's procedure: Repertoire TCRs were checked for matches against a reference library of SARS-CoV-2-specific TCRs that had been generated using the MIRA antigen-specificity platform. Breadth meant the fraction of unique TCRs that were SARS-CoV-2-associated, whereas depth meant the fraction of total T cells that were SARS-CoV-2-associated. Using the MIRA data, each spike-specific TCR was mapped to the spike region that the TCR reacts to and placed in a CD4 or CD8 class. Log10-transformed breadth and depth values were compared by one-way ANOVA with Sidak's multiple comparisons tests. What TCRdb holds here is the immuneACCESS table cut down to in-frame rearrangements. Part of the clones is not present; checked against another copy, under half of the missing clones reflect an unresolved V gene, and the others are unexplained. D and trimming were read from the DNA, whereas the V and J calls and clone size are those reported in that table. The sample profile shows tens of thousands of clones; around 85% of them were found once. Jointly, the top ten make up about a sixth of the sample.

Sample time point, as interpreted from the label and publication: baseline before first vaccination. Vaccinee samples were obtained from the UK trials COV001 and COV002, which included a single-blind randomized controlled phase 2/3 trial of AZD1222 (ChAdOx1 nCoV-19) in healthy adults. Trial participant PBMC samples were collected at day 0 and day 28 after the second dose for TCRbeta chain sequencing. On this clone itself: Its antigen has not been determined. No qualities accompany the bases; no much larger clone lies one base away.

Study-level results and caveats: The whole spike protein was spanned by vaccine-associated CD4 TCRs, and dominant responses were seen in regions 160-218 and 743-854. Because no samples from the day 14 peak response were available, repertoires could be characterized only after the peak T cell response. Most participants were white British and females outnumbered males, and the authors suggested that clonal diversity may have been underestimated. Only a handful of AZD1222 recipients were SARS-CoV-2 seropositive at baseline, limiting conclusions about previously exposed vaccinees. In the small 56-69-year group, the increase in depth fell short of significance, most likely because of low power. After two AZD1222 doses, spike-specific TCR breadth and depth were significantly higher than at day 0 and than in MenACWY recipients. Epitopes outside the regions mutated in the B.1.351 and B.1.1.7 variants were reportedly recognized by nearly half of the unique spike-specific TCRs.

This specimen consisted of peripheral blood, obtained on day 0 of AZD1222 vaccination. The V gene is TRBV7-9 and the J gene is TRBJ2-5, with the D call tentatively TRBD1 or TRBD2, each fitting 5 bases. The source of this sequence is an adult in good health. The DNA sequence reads TGTGCCAGCAGCACGATTGATGGGGGTGGAGAGACCCAGTACTTC. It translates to CASSTIDGGGETQYF. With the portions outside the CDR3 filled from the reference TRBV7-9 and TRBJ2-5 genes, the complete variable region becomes DTGVSQNPRHKITKRGQNVTFRCDPISEHNRLYWYRQTLGQGPEFLTYFQNEAQLEKSRLLSDRFSAERPKGSFSTLEIQRTEQGDSAMYLCASSTIDGGGETQYFGPGTRLLVL.